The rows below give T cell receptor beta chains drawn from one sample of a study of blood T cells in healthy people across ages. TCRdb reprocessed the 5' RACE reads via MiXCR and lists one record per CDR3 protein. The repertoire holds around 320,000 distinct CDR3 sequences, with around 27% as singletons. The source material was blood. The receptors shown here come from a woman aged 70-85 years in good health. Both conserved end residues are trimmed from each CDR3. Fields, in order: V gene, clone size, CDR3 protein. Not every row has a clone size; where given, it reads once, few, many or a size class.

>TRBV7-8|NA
ASSLASTANEQF
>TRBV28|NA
ATTASYEQY
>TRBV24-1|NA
ATSETGTSNTEAF
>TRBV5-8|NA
ASSLDMVYPYEQY
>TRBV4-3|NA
ASSHETSPTDTQY
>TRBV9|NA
ACSVGQGAPYGYT
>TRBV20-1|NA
SAIVSRYNEQF
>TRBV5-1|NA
ASSLEWRGTDTQY
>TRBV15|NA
ATSRSLDSQETQY
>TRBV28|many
ASSSPWQARYNSPLH
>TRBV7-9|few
ASSLPGLAGDTDTQY
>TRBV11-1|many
ASSLQREETQY
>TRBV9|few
ASSARSGAPTDTQY
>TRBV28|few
ASSHRGPSYEQY
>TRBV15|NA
ATSRERKGAVGYT
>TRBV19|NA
ASSINFNTEAF
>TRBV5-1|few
ASSLGGLQETQY
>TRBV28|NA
ASSSPGTAGSDTQY
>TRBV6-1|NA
ASTDGFQETQY
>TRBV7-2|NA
ASSSDRGDEKLF
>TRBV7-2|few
ASRPGTSTDTQY
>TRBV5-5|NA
ASSLGGALLEKLF
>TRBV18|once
ASSDGTGDYEQY
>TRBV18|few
ASSPDSPGNEQY
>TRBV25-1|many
ASSASTVNQPQH
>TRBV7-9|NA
ASSLIGSGFSNEQF
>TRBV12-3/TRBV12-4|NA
ASRLLRGGINNEQF
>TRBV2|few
ASTGVDEQY
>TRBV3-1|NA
ASSQVLPRQNSPLH
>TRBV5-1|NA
ATRPGLAGGVADTQY
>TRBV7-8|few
ASSSQGGQFKETQY
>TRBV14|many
ASSLVAGHEQY
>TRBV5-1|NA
ASSLAGDPGELF
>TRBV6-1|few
ASSEANGSGEQY
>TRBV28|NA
ASSRLGVTYEQY
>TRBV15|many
ATSMDRDPAYEQY
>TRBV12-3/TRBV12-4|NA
ASSPAGGFQPQH
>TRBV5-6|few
ASSSELGWQY
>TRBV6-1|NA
ASRTGNQETQY
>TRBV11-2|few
ASSLGRNYRNTGELF
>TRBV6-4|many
ASSDSGTGVDTQY
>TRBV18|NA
ASSPRDGNTEAF
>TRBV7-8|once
ASSRPGTYEQY
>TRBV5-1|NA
ASSTLTSGSYNEQF
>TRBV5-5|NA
ASSLGQVQVNNEQF
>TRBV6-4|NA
ASSDRNGQGVYNEQF
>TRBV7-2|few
ASSLGGFGNTIY
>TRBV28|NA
ASRSSETQY
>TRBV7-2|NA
ASSQPGGPRPTDTQY
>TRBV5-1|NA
ASTQTSGIGELF
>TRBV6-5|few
ASSYSGQAQETQY
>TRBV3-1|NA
ASRGATNEKLF
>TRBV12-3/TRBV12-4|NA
ASSFTGGSYNEQF
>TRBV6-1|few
ASSDRVYGYT